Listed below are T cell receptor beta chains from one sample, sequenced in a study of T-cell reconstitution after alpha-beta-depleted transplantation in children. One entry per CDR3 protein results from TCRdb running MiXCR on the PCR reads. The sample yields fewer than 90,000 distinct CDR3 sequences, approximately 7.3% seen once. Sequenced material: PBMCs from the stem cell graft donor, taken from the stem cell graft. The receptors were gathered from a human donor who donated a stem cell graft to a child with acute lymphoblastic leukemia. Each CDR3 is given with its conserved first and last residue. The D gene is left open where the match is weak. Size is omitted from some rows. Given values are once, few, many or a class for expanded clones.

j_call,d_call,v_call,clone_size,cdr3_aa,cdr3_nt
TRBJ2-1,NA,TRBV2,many,CASSPADEQFF,TGTGCCAGCAGTCCGGCGGATGAGCAGTTCTTC
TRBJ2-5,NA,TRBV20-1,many,CSARPEETQYF,TGCAGTGCTAGACCAGAGGAGACCCAGTACTTC
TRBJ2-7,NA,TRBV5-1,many,CASSPRYSREIDEQYF,TGCGCCAGCAGCCCCCGATATTCCAGGGAAATCGACGAGCAGTACTTC
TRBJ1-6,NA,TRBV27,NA,CASTLTTGANSPLHF,TGTGCCAGCACACTCACGACAGGCGCAAATTCACCCCTCCACTTT
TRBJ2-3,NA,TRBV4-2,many,CASSQAAEPTDTQYF,TGTGCCAGCAGCCAAGCAGCGGAACCCACAGATACGCAGTATTTT
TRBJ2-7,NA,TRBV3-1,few,CATCKVRVREATYEQYF,TGTGCCACCTGCAAAGTTAGAGTTCGGGAAGCGACCTACGAGCAGTACTTC
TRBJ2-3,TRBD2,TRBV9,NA,CASSPAGSTDTQYF,TGTGCCAGCAGCCCAGCGGGGTCCACAGATACGCAGTATTTT
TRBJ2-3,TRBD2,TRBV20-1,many,CSASQTSALSTDTQYF,TGCAGTGCTAGCCAGACTAGCGCCCTTAGCACAGATACGCAGTATTTT
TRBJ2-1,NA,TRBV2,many,CASYFQDSFNDQFF,TGTGCCAGCTATTTTCAGGACAGCTTTAATGATCAGTTCTTC
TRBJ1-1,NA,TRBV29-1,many,CSVAGSMNTEAFF,TGCAGCGTTGCGGGGTCTATGAACACTGAAGCTTTCTTT
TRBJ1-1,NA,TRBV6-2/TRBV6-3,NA,CASAPYYMNTEAFF,TGTGCCAGCGCACCTTATTACATGAACACTGAAGCTTTCTTT
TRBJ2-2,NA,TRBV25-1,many,CASSEARAYTGELFF,TGTGCCAGCAGTGAAGCCAGGGCTTACACCGGGGAGCTGTTTTTT
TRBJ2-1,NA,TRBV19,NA,CASSMLPPHNEQFF,TGTGCCAGTAGTATGTTACCGCCACACAATGAGCAGTTCTTC
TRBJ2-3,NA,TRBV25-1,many,CASSDHSTDTQYF,TGTGCCAGCAGTGACCATTCCACAGATACGCAGTATTTT
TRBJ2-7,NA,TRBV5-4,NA,CAIHSQGNSYEQYF,TGTGCCATCCATTCACAGGGTAACTCCTACGAGCAGTACTTC
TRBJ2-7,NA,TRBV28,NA,CVSSFHGGMDYEQYF,TGTGTCAGCAGTTTCCACGGGGGAATGGACTACGAGCAGTACTTC
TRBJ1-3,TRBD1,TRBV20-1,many,CSARPGTASGNTIYF,TGCAGTGCTAGACCAGGGACAGCCTCTGGAAACACCATATATTTT
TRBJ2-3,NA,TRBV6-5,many,CASSYSGRTSTDTQYF,TGTGCCAGCAGTTACTCAGGGCGGACTAGCACAGATACGCAGTATTTT
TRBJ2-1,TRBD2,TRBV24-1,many,CATSDPAREGGNEQFF,TGTGCCACCAGTGATCCGGCCCGGGAGGGCGGCAATGAGCAGTTCTTC
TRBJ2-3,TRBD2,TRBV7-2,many,CASSFKPGLLSTDTQYF,TGTGCCAGCAGCTTCAAACCGGGACTACTGAGCACAGATACGCAGTATTTT
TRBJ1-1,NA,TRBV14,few,CASSREPTGAEAFF,TGTGCCAGCAGCCGAGAACCTACGGGGGCTGAAGCTTTCTTT
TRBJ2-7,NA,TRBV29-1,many,CSVDVVGRASSYEQYF,TGCAGCGTTGATGTGGTTGGCAGGGCGAGCTCCTACGAGCAGTACTTC
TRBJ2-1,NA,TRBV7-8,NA,CASSPTGGLDEQFF,TGTGCCAGCAGCCCCACCGGGGGGCTGGATGAGCAGTTCTTC
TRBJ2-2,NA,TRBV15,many,CATSRGDTLNTGELFF,TGTGCCACCAGCAGAGGGGACACGTTGAACACCGGGGAGCTGTTTTTT
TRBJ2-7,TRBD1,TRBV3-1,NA,CASSQQGGNEQYF,TGTGCCAGCTCCCAACAGGGGGGCAACGAGCAGTACTTC
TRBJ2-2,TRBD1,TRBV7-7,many,CASSPRTGWTGELFF,TGTGCTAGCAGCCCACGGACAGGGTGGACCGGGGAGCTGTTTTTT
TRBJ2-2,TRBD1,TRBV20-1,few,CSAMQGAQAGELFF,TGCAGTGCAATGCAGGGGGCGCAAGCCGGGGAGCTGTTTTTT
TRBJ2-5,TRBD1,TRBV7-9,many,CASSQDRGQETQYF,TGTGCCAGCAGCCAAGACAGGGGGCAAGAGACCCAGTACTTC
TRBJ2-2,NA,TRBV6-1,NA,CASFLFGGIMAGELFF,TGTGCCAGCTTCCTATTTGGGGGCATCATGGCCGGGGAGCTGTTTTTT
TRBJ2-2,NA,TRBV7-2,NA,CASSIYFGGSGELFF,TGTGCCAGCAGCATTTACTTCGGGGGATCGGGGGAGCTGTTTTTT
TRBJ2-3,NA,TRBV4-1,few,CASSLSSRGGTDTQYF,TGCGCCAGCAGCCTTTCCTCTAGGGGGGGGACAGATACGCAGTATTTT
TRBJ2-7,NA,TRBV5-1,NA,CASTQPGTYYEQYF,TGCGCCAGCACCCAACCCGGGACCTACTACGAGCAGTACTTC
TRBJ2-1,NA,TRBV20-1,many,CSARDDRYNEQFF,TGCAGTGCTAGAGATGACCGATACAATGAGCAGTTCTTC
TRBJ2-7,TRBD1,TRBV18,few,CSSSPQGASEQYF,TGTTCCAGCTCACCACAGGGGGCGTCCGAGCAGTACTTC
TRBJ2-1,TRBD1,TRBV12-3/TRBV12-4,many,CASTPTGGSYNEQFF,TGTGCCAGCACCCCTACAGGGGGCTCCTACAATGAGCAGTTCTTC
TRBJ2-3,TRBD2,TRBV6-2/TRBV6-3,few,CASAAGGEDTQYF,TGTGCCAGCGCGGCGGGGGGGGAAGATACGCAGTATTTT
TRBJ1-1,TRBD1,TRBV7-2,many,CASSSLGTGGNTEAFF,TGTGCCAGCAGCTCCCTAGGGACAGGGGGGAACACTGAAGCTTTCTTT
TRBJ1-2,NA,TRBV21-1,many,CAGHGYTF,TGTGCCGGGCATGGCTACACCTTC
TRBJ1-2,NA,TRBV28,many,CASSLVRRGKDGYTF,TGTGCCAGCAGTTTAGTCCGGAGGGGTAAGGATGGCTACACCTTC
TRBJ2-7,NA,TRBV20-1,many,CSARDHQGQTYEQYF,TGCAGTGCTAGAGATCACCAGGGACAAACCTACGAGCAGTACTTC
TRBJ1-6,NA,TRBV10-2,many,CATSLGRGGNSPLHF,TGCGCCACTTCCCTAGGGAGGGGCGGTAATTCACCCCTCCACTTT
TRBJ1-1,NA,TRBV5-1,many,CASSSTPNTEAFF,TGCGCCAGCAGCTCGACACCTAACACTGAAGCTTTCTTT
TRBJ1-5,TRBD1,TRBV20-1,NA,CSAAGTGEIQPQHF,TGCAGTGCCGCCGGGACAGGAGAGATCCAGCCCCAGCATTTT
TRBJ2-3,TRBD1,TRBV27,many,CASSSLRQGTDTQYF,TGTGCCAGCAGCTCCCTCCGACAGGGAACAGATACGCAGTATTTT
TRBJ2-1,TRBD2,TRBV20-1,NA,CCAAPTSGRGNEQFF,TGCTGTGCTGCACCGACTAGCGGGAGGGGAAATGAGCAGTTCTTC
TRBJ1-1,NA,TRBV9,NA,CASSVGRMGRGTEAFF,TGTGCCAGCAGCGTAGGAAGGATGGGTAGGGGAACTGAAGCTTTCTTT
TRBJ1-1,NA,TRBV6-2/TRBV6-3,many,CASSYSRDTLAFF,TGTGCCAGCAGTTACTCCCGGGACACATTGGCTTTCTTT
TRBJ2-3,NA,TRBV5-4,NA,CASSPGWRSSSTDTQYF,TGTGCCAGCAGCCCCGGGTGGCGGTCCTCTAGCACAGATACGCAGTATTTT
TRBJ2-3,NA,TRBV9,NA,CASSAGVGDTQYF,TGTGCCAGCAGCGCAGGTGTGGGGGATACGCAGTATTTT
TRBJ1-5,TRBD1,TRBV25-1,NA,CASSSTGGENQPQHF,TGTGCCAGCAGTTCGACAGGGGGCGAAAATCAGCCCCAGCATTTT